Detailed here is one T cell receptor (beta chain). V was pared by 0 bases and J by 0 bases, with 9 bases between. Germline V lookup: CDR1 SEHNR, CDR2 FQNEAQ (reference sequence). This CDR3 contains 17 residues. RNA amounts of about 0.5 to 1 ug underwent reverse transcription with random hexamers. TCR beta CDR3 was amplified by immunoSEQ covering 54 Vbeta and 13 Jbeta. MiXCR was run by TCRdb on the immunoSEQ multiplex PCR reads, yielding one entry per CDR3 protein. The sample consists of approximately 110,000 distinct CDR3 sequences, over 85% of them appearing once. The data stem from a study of CD8 T cells in Susac syndrome.

This rearrangement joins TRBV7-9 to TRBJ2-6; no firm D call. The sequence derives from a human donor with multiple sclerosis. The source material was CD8+ T cells from PBMCs. The CDR3 loop is CASSLAGTSSGANVLTF. CDR3 sequence (DNA): TGTGCCAGCAGCTTAGCGGGCACTTCCTCTGGGGCCAACGTCCTGACTTTC.